Below are 20 T cell receptor beta chains sequenced from a single sample in a study of T cell responses to AZD1222 COVID-19 vaccine. Using immunoSEQ multiplex PCR, the repertoire was profiled, and TCRdb retains in-frame clones only, with some absent. The table records about 50,000 clones, nearly 80% of them present only once. Here the sequenced sample was peripheral blood, taken 28 days after the second AZD1222 dose. The source of these receptors is an adult who received the AZD1222 COVID-19 vaccine.

The V gene is TRBV6-5, the J gene TRBJ1-2; the match to TRBD1 covers 10 bases. The trim removed 6 bases at V and 8 bases at J, leaving 6 bases unmatched. The CDR3 sequence is 13 residues long. Germline V gene data show CDR1 as MNHEY and CDR2 as SVGAGI. The CDR3 coding sequence is TGTGCCAGCAGGCAAGGACAGGGGGGCGGCTACACCTTC. Protein: CASRQGQGGGYTF.

The genes are TRBV18 and TRBJ1-4; D is perhaps TRBD1 (6 bases). This CDR3 has 17 residues. Germline V gives CDR1 KGHSH, CDR2 LQKENI. V shed 2 bases and J shed 4 bases, with 17 bases lying between them. The CDR3 protein is CASSPKRLDSYNEKLFF. CDR3 nucleotide sequence: TGTGCCAGCTCACCAAAGAGATTGGACAGCTATAATGAAAAACTGTTTTTT.

The rearrangement uses TRBV28 and TRBJ1-2; possibly TRBD1 for D (5 bases). V shed 8 bases and J shed 3 bases, with 10 bases lying between them. CDR1 and CDR2 from the germline V gene are MDHEN and SYDVKM. The CDR3 is 12 amino acids. CDR3 residues: CASGDSYYGYTF. The CDR3 region has the DNA TGTGCCAGCGGAGACAGTTACTATGGCTACACCTTC.

This clone was detected only once. The chain combines TRBV9 with TRBJ2-3; 9 positions agree with TRBD1. CDR3 size: 16 residues. CDR1 is SGDLS, CDR2 YYNGEE, per germline. Trimming at V came to 0 bases and at J to 4 bases, leaving 6 bases not matched to a gene. In DNA, the CDR3 is TGTGCCAGCAGCGTAGCAACAGGGGGCGGCTCAGATACGCAGTATTTT. Protein sequence: CASSVATGGGSDTQYF.

The V call is TRBV7-9, the J call TRBJ1-1, with 7 bases aligning to TRBD1. CDR3 length: 14 amino acids. The ends lost 5 bases at V and 0 bases at J; junction bases unmatched: 3. Germline-derived CDR1 and CDR2 are SEHNR and FQNEAQ (reference sequence). CDR3 region: CASSRTGVNTEAFF. In DNA form, the CDR3 reads TGTGCCAGCAGCCGAACAGGGGTGAACACTGAAGCTTTCTTT. Full variable domain (missing parts from reference TRBV7-9 and TRBJ1-1): DTGVSQNPRHKITKRGQNVTFRCDPISEHNRLYWYRQTLGQGPEFLTYFQNEAQLEKSRLLSDRFSAERPKGSFSTLEIQRTEQGDSAMYLCASSRTGVNTEAFFGQGTRLTVV.

The CDR3 reads CASSFDGRSATEAFF. In DNA form, the CDR3 reads TGTGCCAGCAGCTTTGACGGGAGGAGTGCCACTGAAGCTTTCTTT. J is TRBJ1-1 and V is TRBV13; D is unclear. CDR3 size: 15 residues. The V gene's germline CDR1 is PRHDT and CDR2 FYEKMQ (reference sequence). V was trimmed by 3 bases and J by 4 bases, leaving 15 bases between them.

The chain has TRBV6-5 and TRBJ2-5, with 7 bases that match TRBD2. This CDR3 region has 15 residues. The germline gives CDR1 MNHEY, CDR2 SVGAGI. V gave up 2 bases and J gave up 5 bases; unmatched junction bases: 8. The CDR3 sequence is CASSYTGEGRETQYF. In DNA form, the CDR3 reads TGTGCCAGCAGTTACACGGGGGAGGGCCGGGAGACCCAGTACTTC.

The rearrangement uses TRBV11-2 and TRBJ2-7; 13 nucleotides agree with TRBD2. Per the germline V gene, CDR1 is SGHAT and CDR2 is FQNNGV. CDR3 length equals 16 residues. V shed 0 bases, J shed 7 bases, and the junction held 6 bases outside the gene matches. The chain's CDR3 is CASSLDRRLAGGEQYF. The CDR3 DNA is TGTGCCAGCAGCTTAGATCGCAGACTAGCGGGAGGTGAGCAGTACTTC.

The CDR3 sequence: CAISERGDISYEQYF. The CDR3 coding sequence is TGTGCCATCAGTGAAAGGGGGGACATCTCCTACGAGCAGTACTTC. V usage is TRBV10-3 and J usage is TRBJ2-7; D could derive from TRBD1 or TRBD2 (6 bases each). This CDR3 is built from 15 residues. Trimming took 3 bases from V and 0 from J, leaving 12 bases between them. Germline CDR1 and CDR2: ENHRY and SYGVKD.

CDR3 residues: CASSLGTDSYEQYF. The CDR3 DNA follows: TGTGCCAGCAGTCTTGGGACAGACTCCTACGAGCAGTACTTC. This sequence joins TRBV6-5 and TRBJ2-7; 7 positions agree with TRBD1. The CDR3 is made up of 14 amino acids. With 5 bases clipped from V and 0 bases from J, the junction kept 4 bases outside the gene matches. Germline values: CDR1 MNHEY, CDR2 SVGAGI.

V gene TRBV11-1 combines with J gene TRBJ1-1; D not resolved. CDR3 length: 13 residues. Germline V lookup: CDR1 SGHAT, CDR2 FQDESV (reference sequence). V lost 1 base and J 2 bases, leaving 5 bases between the germline ends. The DNA for the CDR3 is TGTGCCAGCAGCTTAGGGGGTAACACTGAAGCTTTCTTT. Encoded protein: CASSLGGNTEAFF.

The CDR3 nucleotides read TGTGCCAGCAGTTACAGATGGCAGGGTCACGATGAAAAACTGTTTTTT. Translated: CASSYRWQGHDEKLFF. The chain links TRBV6-5 to TRBJ1-4; a possible D gene is TRBD1 (5 bases). The CDR3 length is 16 residues. Germline assignment: CDR1 MNHEY and CDR2 SVGAGI. Trimming shortened V by 2 bases and J by 6 bases, and 16 bases separated the two germline ends.

The chain links TRBV28 to TRBJ2-2, with D hard to call. V lost 5 bases and J lost 1, with 11 bases in between. Germline V CDR1 and CDR2: MDHEN, SYDVKM. This CDR3 contains 15 residues. In DNA, the CDR3 is TGTGCCAGCAGTCCGGAGTCTAAGAACACCGGGGAGCTGTTTTTT. Protein sequence: CASSPESKNTGELFF.

This chain connects TRBV15 to TRBJ2-1; 10 bases align to TRBD1. The ends lost 0 bases at V and 6 bases at J; junction bases unmatched: 5. The CDR3 is made up of 16 amino acids. The germline V gene encodes CDR1 LNHNV and CDR2 YYDKDF (reference sequence). The CDR3 reads CATSREDRGTANEQFF. The CDR3 DNA reads as TGTGCCACCAGCAGAGAGGACAGGGGGACGGCCAATGAGCAGTTCTTC.

The chain employs TRBV5-1 and TRBJ2-5; 7 nucleotides line up with TRBD1. The CDR3 has 14 amino acids. Germline CDR1 SGHRS, CDR2 YFSETQ. Trimming removed 4 bases from V and 1 base from J; junction bases left unmatched: 4. The CDR3 here is CASSHGTVQETQYF. The CDR3 DNA reads TGCGCCAGCAGCCACGGGACAGTCCAAGAGACCCAGTACTTC. The whole variable domain, remainder taken from reference TRBV5-1 and TRBJ2-5, is KAGVTQTPRYLIKTRGQQVTLSCSPISGHRSVSWYQQTPGQGLQFLFEYFSETQRNKGNFPGRFSGRQFSNSRSEMNVSTLELGDSALYLCASSHGTVQETQYFGPGTRLLVL.

The chain has TRBV15 and TRBJ1-5, with D uncertain. The CDR3 is 13 residues long. Trimming shortened V by 0 bases and J by 5 bases, and 5 bases separated the two germline ends. Germline values: CDR1 LNHNV, CDR2 YYDKDF (reference sequence). CDR3 DNA sequence: TGTGCCACCAGCAGAGATAGGCATCAGCCCCAGCATTTT. Translated: CATSRDRHQPQHF.

This chain links TRBV14 with TRBJ2-7, with a weak D call TRBD2 (5 bases). V was shortened by 0 bases and J by 1 base, with 10 bases between the two germline ends. CDR3 size: 15 residues. Germline CDR1 and CDR2: SGHDN and FVKESK. The CDR3, as DNA: TGTGCCAGCAGCCAAGAGTCGGGGAAATCCTACGAGCAGTACTTC. Translated, it gives CASSQESGKSYEQYF. Supplemented by reference TRBV14 and TRBJ2-7, the full variable domain reads EAGVTQFPSHSVIEKGQTVTLRCDPISGHDNLYWYRRVMGKEIKFLLHFVKESKQDESGMPNNRFLAERTGGTYSTLKVQPAELEDSGVYFCASSQESGKSYEQYFGPGTRLTVT.

This rearrangement joins TRBV19 to TRBJ2-2, with D tentatively TRBD2 (5 bases). Deletions cut 6 bases from V and 6 bases from J, with 8 bases between. The V gene's germline CDR1 is LNHDA and CDR2 SQIVND (reference sequence). CDR3 length: 12 amino acids. The CDR3 nucleotides read TGTGCCAGTAGGCCGCGGGCCGGGGAGCTGTTTTTT. Translating gives CASRPRAGELFF.

This clone occurred once. The J gene is TRBJ2-7, the V gene TRBV18; 11 bases agree with TRBD2. CDR1 is KGHSH, CDR2 LQKENI, per germline. The CDR3 covers 20 residues. Trimming at V came to 2 bases and at J to 5 bases, leaving 20 bases not matched to a gene. In DNA, the CDR3 is TGTGCCAGCTCACCATTCCACAGAGAATTAACTAGCGGGAGAACCAACGAGCAGTACTTC. It codes for CASSPFHRELTSGRTNEQYF.

The chain links TRBV7-2 to TRBJ2-7; D is ambiguous. Trimming took off 5 bases at V and 6 bases at J, with 20 bases between the two ends. Germline V gives CDR1 SGHTA, CDR2 FQGNSA. The CDR3 is made up of 15 amino acids. CDR3 region: CASSSRASNHLEQYF. The CDR3 DNA reads as TGTGCCAGCAGCAGTAGGGCTAGTAATCATCTCGAGCAGTACTTC.